Described below is a single T cell receptor beta chain sequence and its context. As yet, its antigen is unknown. Primers included in the PCR were 60 Vbeta and 13 Jbeta primers. This table comes from immunoSEQ multiplex PCR, and its TCRdb copy is limited to in-frame clones, with some not included. The sample has 200,000 to 250,000 clones, 65% to 80% seen once. This record belongs to a study of cytomegalovirus exposure and HLA in healthy donors. At the level of the study: Early released data comprised 80 million or so unique TCRs from HLA-typed donors.

Germline CDR1 LNHDA, CDR2 SQIVND (reference sequence). The length of the CDR3 is 15 residues. Deletions cut 3 bases from V and 1 base from J, with 12 bases between. Broader study findings: It was reportedly the case that the classifier diagnosed cytomegalovirus status with high specificity and sensitivity.

Sequenced: PBMCs. This TCR came from a man aged 45-60 years in good health and CMV-seronegative. The chain carries TRBV19 and TRBJ1-1, with unresolved D. CDR3 in amino acids: CASSIATRGNTEAFF. As DNA, the CDR3 is TGTGCCAGTAGTATCGCTACGCGGGGGAACACTGAAGCTTTCTTT.